This passage covers 22 T cell receptor beta chains from one sample sequenced in a study of T-cell reconstitution after alpha-beta-depleted transplantation in children. Molecular barcoding with unique molecular identifiers was used for the TCRbeta library. MiXCR, applied by TCRdb to the PCR reads, yields one record per CDR3 protein. In the table there are around 530,000 distinct CDR3 sequences, less than 35% of which are singletons. Material: PBMCs from the stem cell graft donor, obtained from the stem cell graft. These receptors were obtained from a human donor who donated a stem cell graft to a child with aplastic anemia.

This clonotype has more than one count but fewer than ten. The chain uses TRBV4-2 and TRBJ2-7; D remains unclear. V dropped 6 bases and J dropped 2 bases, with 20 bases sitting between them. The germline V gene encodes CDR1 LGHNA and CDR2 YNFKEQ. CDR3 size: 16 residues. CDR3 DNA: TGTGCCAGCAGTTTTGGGGTCGGAACAGCCGCCTACGAGCAGTACTTC. Translated: CASSFGVGTAAYEQYF.

The chain employs TRBV27 and TRBJ1-2, with D unresolved. CDR1 and CDR2 (germline): MNHEY, SMNVEV (reference sequence). The ends were cut back, 6 bases at V and 8 bases at J, with 10 bases in the middle. This CDR3 has 11 amino acids. CDR3 loop: CASSPGKGYTF. The CDR3 DNA reads as TGTGCCAGCAGCCCCGGGAAGGGCTACACCTTC.

The gene calls are TRBV27 and TRBJ2-3; D unclear. Germline CDR1 is MNHEY and CDR2 is SMNVEV (reference sequence). CDR3 length equals 14 residues. The V end lost 2 bases, the J end lost 0 bases, and 6 bases lay between the germline ends. The DNA for the CDR3 is TGTGCCAGCAGTTTACTGACTAGCACAGATACGCAGTATTTT. Protein product: CASSLLTSTDTQYF.

The V call is TRBV5-1, the J call TRBJ2-3, with TRBD1 as a possible D gene (6 bases). Per the germline V gene, CDR1 is SGHRS and CDR2 is YFSETQ. V lost 1 base and J 1 base, leaving 16 bases between the germline ends. The CDR3 sequence is 17 residues long. The DNA of the CDR3 is TGCGCCAGCAGCTTGCAGGGATCAAACAGGGGCACAGATACGCAGTATTTT. It translates to CASSLQGSNRGTDTQYF.

This clonotype has just one count. The V gene is TRBV12-3 or TRBV12-4, the J gene TRBJ2-5; D is undetermined. The CDR3 length is 14 residues. Trimming stripped 3 bases from V and 3 bases from J, with 11 bases between. The CDR3 is CASSFLSEKETQYF. DNA of the CDR3: TGTGCCAGCAGTTTTCTTTCTGAGAAAGAGACCCAGTACTTC.

Concerning this clonotype itself: The junction shows a germline mismatch at one end, possibly a read error. The gene calls are TRBV3-1 and TRBJ2-1; D may be TRBD2 (6 bases). The CDR3 loop spans 18 amino acids. Germline CDR1 is LGHDT and CDR2 is YNNKEL (reference sequence). CDR3: CTSWPIGGASASPNEQFF. CDR3 nucleotide sequence: TGTACCAGCTGGCCGATTGGAGGGGCCTCAGCGAGTCCCAATGAGCAGTTCTTC.

The chain links TRBV18 to TRBJ2-7; maybe TRBD1 (5 bases). Germline V gives CDR1 KGHSH, CDR2 LQKENI. V was trimmed by 2 bases and J by 6 bases, leaving 8 bases between them. The CDR3 has 12 amino acids. In nucleotides, the CDR3 is TGTGCCAGCTCACCATCAGGGCGCGAGCAGTACTTC. Its translation is CASSPSGREQYF.

V usage is TRBV2 and J usage is TRBJ2-3, with a weak D call TRBD2 (7 bases). V lost 5 bases, J lost 4 bases, and 22 bases lay in between. The CDR3 sequence is 17 residues long. CDR1 and CDR2 (germline): SNHLY, FYNNEI. CDR3 loop: CASSPSGGGARSDTQYF. DNA of the CDR3: TGTGCCAGCAGTCCCTCTGGGGGGGGGGCGCGTTCAGATACGCAGTATTTT.

The chain uses TRBV20-1 and TRBJ2-2, with TRBD2 matching over 9 bases. Germline assignment: CDR1 DFQATT and CDR2 SNEGSKA (reference sequence). The CDR3 is 16 amino acids. V was pared by 3 bases and J by 5 bases, with 10 bases of the junction left unmatched. CDR3 DNA: TGCAGTGCTAGGGTTAGCGGGAGAGGTCCGACCGGGGAGCTGTTTTTT. It is translated as CSARVSGRGPTGELFF.

This clonotype was picked up many times. This chain links TRBV7-4 with TRBJ2-7, with D tentatively TRBD2 (5 bases). The CDR3 consists of 16 residues. V gave up 2 bases and J gave up 6 bases, with 20 bases separating them. Germline CDR1 and CDR2: SGHVT and SQSDAQ. CDR3: CASSLWRRPRIREQYV. The CDR3 DNA is TGTGCCAGCAGCTTATGGCGGAGGCCTAGAATACGCGAGCAGTACGTC.

This clonotype turned up a few times. The V and J genes are TRBV12-3 or TRBV12-4 and TRBJ2-2; a possible D gene is TRBD2 (5 bases). Between the trimmed V and J ends, which lost 6 bases and 7 bases, there was a span of 15 bases. This CDR3 region has 14 residues. The CDR3 protein is CASSLLVIGGELFF. CDR3 nucleotides: TGTGCCAGCAGCCTACTAGTCATTGGCGGGGAGCTGTTTTTT.

This sequence joins TRBV12-5 and TRBJ2-1, with D maybe TRBD2 (6 bases). The germline V gene has CDR1 LGHNT and CDR2 FRNRAP. The CDR3 contains 18 residues. V was clipped by 1 base and J by 3 bases, with 19 bases between them. The CDR3 bases are TGTGCTAGTGGTTTGGGCGCGGGTGCGGGGCCCGGCTACAATGAGCAGTTCTTC. It specifies CASGLGAGAGPGYNEQFF.

The rearrangement uses TRBV12-5 and TRBJ2-5; 14 bases match TRBD2. Trimming cost V 7 bases and J 4 bases; bases outside gene matches: 5. The CDR3 totals 15 residues. CDR1 and CDR2 from the germline V gene are LGHNT and FRNRAP. CDR3 region: CASAQGLAGAETQYF. The CDR3, as DNA: TGTGCTAGTGCCCAGGGACTAGCGGGAGCAGAGACCCAGTACTTC.

The V call is TRBV7-9, the J call TRBJ1-3; D is possibly TRBD1 (6 bases). The CDR3 spans 14 residues. Trimming pared 5 bases from V and 2 bases from J, leaving 10 bases between. CDR1 is SEHNR and CDR2 is FQNEAQ in the germline V gene (reference sequence). CDR3 sequence (DNA): TGTGCCAGCAGCCCCGGGGACACTGGAAACACCATATATTTT. Amino acids: CASSPGDTGNTIYF.

The gene calls are TRBV7-2 and TRBJ2-6, with D uncertain. Germline lookup yields CDR1 SGHTA and CDR2 FQGNSA. The CDR3 has 11 residues. V lost 4 bases and J lost 11, with 6 bases in between. The CDR3 sequence: CASSSRDVLTF. As DNA, the CDR3 is TGTGCCAGCAGCTCCCGCGACGTCCTGACTTTC.

The chain joins TRBV18 to TRBJ2-7, with D unresolved. Trimming pared 2 bases from V and 2 bases from J, leaving 13 bases between. The CDR3 is 15 amino acids. Germline CDR1 is KGHSH and CDR2 is LQKENI. The CDR3 DNA reads as TGTGCCAGCTCACCAGAGCAGAGTTTTACCTACGAGCAGTACGTC. Translation: CASSPEQSFTYEQYV.

This chain connects TRBV6-5 to TRBJ1-2; no definite D call. Trimming stripped 2 bases from V and 3 bases from J, with 10 bases between. This CDR3 spans 14 amino acids. Per the germline V gene, CDR1 is MNHEY and CDR2 is SVGAGI. CDR3 sequence reads: CASSYGVTHYGYTF. The CDR3 bases are TGTGCCAGCAGTTACGGAGTAACTCACTATGGCTACACCTTC.

A few counts support this clonotype. The J gene is TRBJ1-5, the V gene TRBV20-1; D gene uncertain. Germline CDR1 is DFQATT and CDR2 is SNEGSKA (reference sequence). This CDR3 region has 14 residues. Trimming shortened V by 0 bases and J by 2 bases, and 8 bases separated the two germline ends. The CDR3 spells CSARDTLRNQPQHF. In DNA, the CDR3 is TGCAGTGCTAGAGATACCCTTCGCAATCAGCCCCAGCATTTT.

This clonotype was seen a handful of times. This chain links TRBV25-1 with TRBJ2-1; 7 bases map to TRBD1. Per the germline V gene, CDR1 is MGHDK and CDR2 is SYGVNS. The CDR3 covers 14 residues. V dropped 9 bases and J dropped 8; count of bases not matched to a gene: 13. For the CDR3, the DNA is TGTGCCAGTCGTGATAGGGGGCTCGTAGATGAGCAGTTCTTC. This codes for CASRDRGLVDEQFF.

In its sample, this clonotype was seen a few times. The rearrangement links TRBV7-8 to TRBJ2-3; no clear D gene. The V end was cut by 2 bases, the J end by 6 bases, with 9 bases between. The CDR3 totals 13 residues. Looked up from germline, CDR1 is SGHVS and CDR2 is FQNEAQ. For the CDR3, the DNA is TGTGCCAGCAGCTTAAGTCGTCAGGATACGCAGTATTTT. Its protein is CASSLSRQDTQYF.

The CDR3 bases are TGTGCCAGCAGCTTGTTTGGGGGGCCCCAGCATTTT. Encoded protein: CASSLFGGPQHF. J is TRBJ1-5 and V is TRBV11-2; D might be TRBD1 (5 bases). The CDR3 runs to 12 residues. Germline V CDR1 and CDR2: SGHAT, FQNNGV. V gave up 3 bases and J gave up 9 bases, with 9 bases separating them.

In DNA form, the CDR3 reads TGTGCCAGTAGTGTTCTTAGCGGAGATACGCAGTATTTT. Protein: CASSVLSGDTQYF. V is TRBV19 and J is TRBJ2-3; TRBD2 might be the D (6 bases). This CDR3 has 13 amino acids. Germline assignment: CDR1 LNHDA and CDR2 SQIVND (reference sequence). V was pared by 5 bases and J by 5 bases, with 11 bases between.